This T cell receptor beta chain was sequenced during a study of OX40 agonist ivuxolimab in advanced cancers. Study-wide findings and caveats: In the 0.1 to 3.0 mg/kg range, CD4+ and CD8+ blood T cells had expanded clonally by week 6. The specificity for antigen of the expanded peripheral T cells was not determined.

With respect to this clone: What it recognizes is unknown.

Repertoires were generated with immunoSEQ multiplex PCR, while TCRdb's copy carries only in-frame clones and drops some. This repertoire shows some 80,000 clones, roughly 81% found once; its top ten account for around 25%. Germline V lookup: CDR1 SNHLY, CDR2 FYNNEI. The CDR3 has 13 amino acids. V was clipped by 4 bases and J by 5 bases; unmatched bases: 4. Sequenced material: CD4+ or CD8+ T cells sorted from blood, taken in a trial of the OX40 agonist ivuxolimab. This rearrangement joins TRBV2 to TRBJ1-1; TRBD1 matches 7 bases. The sequence derives from an adult with an advanced solid tumor such as melanoma, head and neck, liver or kidney cancer. The DNA of the CDR3 is TGTGCCAGCAGTGGACAGGGTATGACTGAAGCTTTCTTT. Protein product: CASSGQGMTEAFF.